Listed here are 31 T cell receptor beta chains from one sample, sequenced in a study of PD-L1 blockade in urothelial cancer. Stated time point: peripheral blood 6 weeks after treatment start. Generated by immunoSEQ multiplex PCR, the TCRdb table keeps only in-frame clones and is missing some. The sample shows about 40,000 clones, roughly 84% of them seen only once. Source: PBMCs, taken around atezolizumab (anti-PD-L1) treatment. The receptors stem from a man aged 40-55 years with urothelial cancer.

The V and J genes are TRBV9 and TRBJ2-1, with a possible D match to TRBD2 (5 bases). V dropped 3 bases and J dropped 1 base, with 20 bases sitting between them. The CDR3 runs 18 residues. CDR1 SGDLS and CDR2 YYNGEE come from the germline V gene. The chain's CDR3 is CASSGSFEGERSYNEQFF. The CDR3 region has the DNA TGTGCCAGCAGCGGAAGCTTTGAGGGAGAAAGGTCCTACAATGAGCAGTTCTTC.

The CDR3 loop reads CASSPLAGGSYEQYF. The CDR3 DNA reads TGTGCCAGCAGCCCTCTAGCGGGAGGCTCCTACGAGCAGTACTTC. The rearrangement links TRBV7-8 to TRBJ2-7; 11 bases align to TRBD2. Trimming at V came to 5 bases and at J to 0 bases, leaving 3 bases not matched to a gene. The germline gives CDR1 SGHVS, CDR2 FQNEAQ. The CDR3 runs 15 residues.

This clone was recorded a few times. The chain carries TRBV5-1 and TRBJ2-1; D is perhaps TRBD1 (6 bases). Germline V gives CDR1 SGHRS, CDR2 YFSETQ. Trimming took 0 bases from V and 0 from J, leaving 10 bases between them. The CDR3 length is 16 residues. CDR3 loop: CASSLGRGLSYNEQFF. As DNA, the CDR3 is TGCGCCAGCAGCTTGGGCAGGGGCCTCTCCTACAATGAGCAGTTCTTC.

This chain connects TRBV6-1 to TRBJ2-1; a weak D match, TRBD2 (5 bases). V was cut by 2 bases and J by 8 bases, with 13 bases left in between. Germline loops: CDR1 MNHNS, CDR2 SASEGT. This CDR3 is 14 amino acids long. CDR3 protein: CASSELEGLDEQFF. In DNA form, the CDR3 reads TGTGCCAGCAGTGAACTAGAGGGTTTAGATGAGCAGTTCTTC.

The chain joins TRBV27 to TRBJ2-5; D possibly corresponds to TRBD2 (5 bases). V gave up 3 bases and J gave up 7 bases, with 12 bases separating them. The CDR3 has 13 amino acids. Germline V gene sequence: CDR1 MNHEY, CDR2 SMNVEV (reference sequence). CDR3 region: CASSFRNRGTQYF. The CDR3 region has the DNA TGTGCCAGCAGTTTTAGGAACCGGGGGACCCAGTACTTC.

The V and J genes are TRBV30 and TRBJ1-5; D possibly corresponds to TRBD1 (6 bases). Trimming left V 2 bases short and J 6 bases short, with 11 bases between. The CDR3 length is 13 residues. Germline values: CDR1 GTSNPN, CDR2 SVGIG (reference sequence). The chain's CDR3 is CAWSSGAAQPQHF. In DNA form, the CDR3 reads TGTGCCTGGAGTTCAGGGGCGGCTCAGCCCCAGCATTTT.

The CDR3 DNA reads TGTGCCAGCAACAGGGCTTTAAATGAAAAACTGTTTTTT. This translates into CASNRALNEKLFF. The chain combines TRBV11-2 with TRBJ1-4; weak D call: TRBD1 (6 bases). The CDR3 extends over 13 amino acids. CDR1 and CDR2 (germline): SGHAT, FQNNGV. Trimming stripped 7 bases from V and 5 bases from J, with 11 bases between.

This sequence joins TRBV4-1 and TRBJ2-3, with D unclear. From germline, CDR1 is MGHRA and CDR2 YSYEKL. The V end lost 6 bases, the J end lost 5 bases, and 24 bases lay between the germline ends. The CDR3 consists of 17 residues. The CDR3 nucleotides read TGCGCCAGCAGTCAACGTCTCCCCGGGTTTAGTATAGATACGCAGTATTTT. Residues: CASSQRLPGFSIDTQYF.

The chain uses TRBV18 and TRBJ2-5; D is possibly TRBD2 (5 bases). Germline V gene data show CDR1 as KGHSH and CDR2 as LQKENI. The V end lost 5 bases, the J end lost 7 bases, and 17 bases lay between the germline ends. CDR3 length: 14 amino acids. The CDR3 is CASSSGPSQSTQYF. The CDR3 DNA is TGTGCCAGCTCATCAGGACCTAGCCAATCGACCCAGTACTTC.

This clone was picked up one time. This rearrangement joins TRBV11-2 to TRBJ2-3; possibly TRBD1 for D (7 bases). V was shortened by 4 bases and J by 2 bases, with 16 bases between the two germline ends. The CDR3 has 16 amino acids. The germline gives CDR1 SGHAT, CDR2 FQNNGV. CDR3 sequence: CASSSPGGGDTDTQYF. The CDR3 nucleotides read TGTGCCAGCAGCTCCCCCGGAGGGGGCGACACAGATACGCAGTATTTT.

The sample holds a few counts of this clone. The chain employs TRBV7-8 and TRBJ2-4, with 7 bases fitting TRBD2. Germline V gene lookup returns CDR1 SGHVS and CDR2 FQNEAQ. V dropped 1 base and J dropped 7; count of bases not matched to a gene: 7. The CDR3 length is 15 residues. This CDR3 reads CASSLDGRSFNIQYF. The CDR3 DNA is TGTGCCAGCAGCTTAGACGGGAGGAGCTTTAACATTCAGTACTTC.

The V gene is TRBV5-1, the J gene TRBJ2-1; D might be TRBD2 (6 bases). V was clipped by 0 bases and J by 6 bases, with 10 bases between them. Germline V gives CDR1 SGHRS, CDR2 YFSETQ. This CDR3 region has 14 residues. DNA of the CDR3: TGCGCCAGCAGCTTGGACGGGAGCCTCAATGAGCAGTTCTTC. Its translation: CASSLDGSLNEQFF.

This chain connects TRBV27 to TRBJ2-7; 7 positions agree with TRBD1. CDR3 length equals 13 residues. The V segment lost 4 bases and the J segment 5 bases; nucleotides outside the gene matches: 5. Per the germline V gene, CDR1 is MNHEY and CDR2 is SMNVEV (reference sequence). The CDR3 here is CASSSTGWDEQYF. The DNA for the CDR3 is TGTGCCAGCAGTTCGACAGGGTGGGACGAGCAGTACTTC.

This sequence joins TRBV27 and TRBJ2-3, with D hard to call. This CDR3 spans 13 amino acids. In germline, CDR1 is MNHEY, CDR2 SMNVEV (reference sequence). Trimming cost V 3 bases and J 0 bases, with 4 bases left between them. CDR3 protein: CASSFGSTDTQYF. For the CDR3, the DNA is TGTGCCAGCAGTTTCGGGAGCACAGATACGCAGTATTTT.

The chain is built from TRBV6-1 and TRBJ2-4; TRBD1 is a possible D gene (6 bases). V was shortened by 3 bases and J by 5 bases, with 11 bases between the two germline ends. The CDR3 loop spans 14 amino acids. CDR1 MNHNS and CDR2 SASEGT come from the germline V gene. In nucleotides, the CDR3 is TGTGCCAGCAGTGAGGACAGACTCCAAAACATTCAGTACTTC. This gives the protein CASSEDRLQNIQYF.

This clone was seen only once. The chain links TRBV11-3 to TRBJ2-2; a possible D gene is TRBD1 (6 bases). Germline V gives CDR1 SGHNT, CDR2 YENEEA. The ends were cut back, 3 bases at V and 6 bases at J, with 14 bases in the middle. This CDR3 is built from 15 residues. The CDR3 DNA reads TGTGCCAGCAGCTTGACACAGGGAGTGCCCGGGGAGCTGTTTTTT. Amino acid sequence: CASSLTQGVPGELFF.

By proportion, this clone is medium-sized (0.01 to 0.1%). The CDR3 nucleotides read TGTGCCAGCAGTTTGCCCGGGGGGAACACTGAAGCTTTCTTT. Protein: CASSLPGGNTEAFF. The chain couples TRBV28 to TRBJ1-1; D possibly corresponds to TRBD1 (5 bases). The V and J ends lost 3 bases and 1 base respectively, with 9 bases between them. The CDR3 is 14 residues long. Germline CDR1 MDHEN, CDR2 SYDVKM.

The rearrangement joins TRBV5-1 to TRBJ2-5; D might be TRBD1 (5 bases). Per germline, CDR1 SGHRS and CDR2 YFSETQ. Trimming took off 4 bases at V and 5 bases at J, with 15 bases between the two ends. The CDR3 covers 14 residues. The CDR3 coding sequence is TGCGCCAGCAGCCCCCTAAGACAGTCGGAGACCCAGTACTTC. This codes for CASSPLRQSETQYF.

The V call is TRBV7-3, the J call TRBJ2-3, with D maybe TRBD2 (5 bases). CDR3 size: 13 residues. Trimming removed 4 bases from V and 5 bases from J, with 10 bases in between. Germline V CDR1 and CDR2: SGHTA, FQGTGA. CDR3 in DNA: TGTGCCAGCAGCTCCTCCCGGGAAGATACGCAGTATTTT. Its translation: CASSSSREDTQYF.

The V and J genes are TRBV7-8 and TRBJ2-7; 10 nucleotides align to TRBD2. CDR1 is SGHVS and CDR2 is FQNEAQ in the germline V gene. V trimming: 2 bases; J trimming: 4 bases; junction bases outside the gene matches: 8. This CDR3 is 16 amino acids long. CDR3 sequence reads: CASSLSSGSGWYEQYF. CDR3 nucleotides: TGTGCCAGCAGCTTATCTAGCGGGAGTGGCTGGTACGAGCAGTACTTC.

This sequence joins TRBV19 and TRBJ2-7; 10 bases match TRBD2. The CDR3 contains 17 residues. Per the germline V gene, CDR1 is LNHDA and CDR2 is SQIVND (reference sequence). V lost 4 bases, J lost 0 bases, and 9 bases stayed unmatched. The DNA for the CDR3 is TGTGCCAGTAGTAGGACCATTCTAGCGGGGGACTCCTACGAGCAGTACTTC. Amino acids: CASSRTILAGDSYEQYF.

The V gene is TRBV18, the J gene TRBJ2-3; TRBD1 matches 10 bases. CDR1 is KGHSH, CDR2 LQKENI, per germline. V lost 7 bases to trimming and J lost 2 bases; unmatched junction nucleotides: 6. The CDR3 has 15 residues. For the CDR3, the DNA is TGTGCCAGCTTTTCGGGACAGGGGTACACAGATACGCAGTATTTT. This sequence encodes CASFSGQGYTDTQYF.

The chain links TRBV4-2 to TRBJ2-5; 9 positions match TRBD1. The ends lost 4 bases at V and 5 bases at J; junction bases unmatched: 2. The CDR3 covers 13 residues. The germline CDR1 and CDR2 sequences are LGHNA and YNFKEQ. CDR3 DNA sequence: TGTGCCAGCAGCCGACAGGGGGGCGAGACCCAGTACTTC. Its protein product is CASSRQGGETQYF.

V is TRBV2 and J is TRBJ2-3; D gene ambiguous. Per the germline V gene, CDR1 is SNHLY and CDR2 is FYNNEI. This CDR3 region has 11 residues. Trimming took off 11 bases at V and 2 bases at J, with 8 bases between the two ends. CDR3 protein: CAGLLTDTQYF. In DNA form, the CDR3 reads TGTGCCGGCCTGCTCACAGATACGCAGTATTTT.

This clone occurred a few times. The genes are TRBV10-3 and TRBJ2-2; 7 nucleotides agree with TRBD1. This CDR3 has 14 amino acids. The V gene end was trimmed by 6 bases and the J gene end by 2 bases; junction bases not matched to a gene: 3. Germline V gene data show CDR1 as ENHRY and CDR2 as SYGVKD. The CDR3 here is CAIRGDSNTGELFF. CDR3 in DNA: TGTGCCATCAGGGGGGACAGTAACACCGGGGAGCTGTTTTTT.

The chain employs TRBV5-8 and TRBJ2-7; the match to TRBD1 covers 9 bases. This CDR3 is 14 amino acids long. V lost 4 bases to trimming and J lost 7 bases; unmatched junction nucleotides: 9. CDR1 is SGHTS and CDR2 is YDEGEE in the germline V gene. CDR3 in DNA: TGTGCCAGCAGCGCGGGGACAGGGACGGGGGAGCAGTACTTC. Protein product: CASSAGTGTGEQYF.

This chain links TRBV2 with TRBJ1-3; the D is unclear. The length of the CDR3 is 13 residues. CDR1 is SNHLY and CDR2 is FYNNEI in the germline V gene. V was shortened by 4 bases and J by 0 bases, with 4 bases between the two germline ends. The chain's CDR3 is CASSGPSGNTIYF. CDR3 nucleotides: TGTGCCAGCAGTGGGCCCTCTGGAAACACCATATATTTT. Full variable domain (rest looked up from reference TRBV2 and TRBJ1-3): EPEVTQTPSHQVTQMGQEVILRCVPISNHLYFYWYRQILGQKVEFLVSFYNNEISEKSEIFDDQFSVERPDGSNFTLKIRSTKLEDSAMYFCASSGPSGNTIYFGEGSWLTVV.

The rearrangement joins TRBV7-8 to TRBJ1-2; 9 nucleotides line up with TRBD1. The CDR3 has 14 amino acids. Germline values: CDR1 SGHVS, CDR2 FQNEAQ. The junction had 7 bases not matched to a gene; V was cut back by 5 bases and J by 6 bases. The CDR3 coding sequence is TGTGCCAGCAGCGATGTCCGGACAGGGGATGGCTACACCTTC. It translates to CASSDVRTGDGYTF.

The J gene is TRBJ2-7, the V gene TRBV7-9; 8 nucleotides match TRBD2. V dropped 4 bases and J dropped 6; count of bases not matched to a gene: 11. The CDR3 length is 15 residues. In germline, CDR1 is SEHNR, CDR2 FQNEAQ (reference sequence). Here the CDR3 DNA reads TGTGCCAGCAGCTCGAAAGCGGGAGTTTCTGGCGAGCAGTACTTC. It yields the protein CASSSKAGVSGEQYF.

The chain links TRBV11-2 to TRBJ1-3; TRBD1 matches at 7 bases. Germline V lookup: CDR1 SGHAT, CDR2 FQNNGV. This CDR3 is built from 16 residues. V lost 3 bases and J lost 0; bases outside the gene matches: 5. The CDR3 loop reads CASSLGGQSSGNTIYF. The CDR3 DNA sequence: TGTGCCAGCAGCTTGGGGGGACAGAGCTCTGGAAACACCATATATTTT.

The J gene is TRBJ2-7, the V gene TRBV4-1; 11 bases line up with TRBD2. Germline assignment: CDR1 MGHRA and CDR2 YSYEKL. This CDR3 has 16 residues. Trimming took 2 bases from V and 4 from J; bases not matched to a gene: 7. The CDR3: CASSQPTSGRRYEQYF. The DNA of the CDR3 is TGCGCCAGCAGCCAACCTACTAGCGGGAGAAGGTACGAGCAGTACTTC.